This T cell receptor (beta chain) emerged from a study of control samples from healthy donors and cancer patients. The V end lost 4 bases, the J end lost 3 bases, and 8 bases lay between the germline ends. Per the germline V gene, CDR1 is LGHNA and CDR2 is YSLEER. CDR3 length: 13 amino acids. Method: immunoSEQ multiplex PCR; TCRdb's copy keeps in-frame clones and lacks some. The sample lists 130,000 or so clones, around 87% occurring once. This TCR derives from a man aged 35 to 55 in good health. The V gene is TRBV4-3, the J gene TRBJ2-3; D not resolved. The specimen was blood. CDR3 in DNA: TGCGCCAGCAGCCCGCAGGTGACAGATACGCAGTATTTT. It specifies CASSPQVTDTQYF.